The clone carrying this TCR beta chain appeared once. This sample is drawn from a study of blood T cell repertoires in COVID-19. This table comes from immunoSEQ multiplex PCR, and its TCRdb copy is limited to in-frame clones, with some not included. There are around 190,000 clones in the sample; 70% to 90% occur only once, and around a tenth lies in the top ten. V shed 5 bases and J 2 bases; nucleotides not matched to a gene: 5. The CDR3 contains 14 residues. From germline, CDR1 is SGHVS and CDR2 FQNEAQ. V usage is TRBV7-8 and J usage is TRBJ2-7, with TRBD1 identical over 8 bases. Sample: PBMCs or T cells enriched from blood (not recorded which). The TCR was taken from a man aged 40-49 years who had recovered from COVID-19. The CDR3 DNA sequence: TGTGCCAGCAGCCAGGGACAGGTCCCCTACGAGCAGTACTTC. Its translation: CASSQGQVPYEQYF.